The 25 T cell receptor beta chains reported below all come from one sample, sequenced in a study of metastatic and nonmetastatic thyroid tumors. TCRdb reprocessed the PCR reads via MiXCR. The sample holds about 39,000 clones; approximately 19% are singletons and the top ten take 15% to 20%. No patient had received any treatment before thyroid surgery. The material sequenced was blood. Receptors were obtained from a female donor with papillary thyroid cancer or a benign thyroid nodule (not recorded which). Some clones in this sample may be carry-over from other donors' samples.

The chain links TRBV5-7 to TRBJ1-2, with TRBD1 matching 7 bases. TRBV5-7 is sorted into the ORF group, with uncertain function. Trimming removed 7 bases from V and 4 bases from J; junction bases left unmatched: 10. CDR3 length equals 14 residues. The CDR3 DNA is TGTGCCAGCCAGAGCCAGGGGGGAAGCTATGGCTACACCTTC. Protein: CASQSQGGSYGYTF.

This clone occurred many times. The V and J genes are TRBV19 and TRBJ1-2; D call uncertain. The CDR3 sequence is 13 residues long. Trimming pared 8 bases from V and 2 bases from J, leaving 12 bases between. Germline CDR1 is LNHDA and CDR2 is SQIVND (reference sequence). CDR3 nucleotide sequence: TGTGCCAGTCGTAGCCCGAGGAACTATGGCTACACCTTC. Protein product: CASRSPRNYGYTF.

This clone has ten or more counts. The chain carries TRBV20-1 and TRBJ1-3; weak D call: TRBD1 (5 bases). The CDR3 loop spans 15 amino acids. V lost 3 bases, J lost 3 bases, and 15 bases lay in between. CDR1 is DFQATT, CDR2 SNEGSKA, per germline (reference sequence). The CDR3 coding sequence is TGCAGTGCTAGGGGTCCCCAGGGATATGGAAACACCATATATTTT. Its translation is CSARGPQGYGNTIYF.

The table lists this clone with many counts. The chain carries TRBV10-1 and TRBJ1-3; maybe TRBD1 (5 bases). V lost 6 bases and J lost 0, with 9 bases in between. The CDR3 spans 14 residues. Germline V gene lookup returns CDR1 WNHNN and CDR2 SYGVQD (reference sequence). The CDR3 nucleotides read TGCGCCAGCAGACGACAGTGCTCTGGAAACACCATATATTTT. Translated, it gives CASRRQCSGNTIYF.

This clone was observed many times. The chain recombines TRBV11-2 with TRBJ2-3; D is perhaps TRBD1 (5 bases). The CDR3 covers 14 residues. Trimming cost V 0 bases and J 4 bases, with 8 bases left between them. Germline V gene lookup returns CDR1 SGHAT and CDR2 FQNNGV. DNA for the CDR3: TGTGCCAGCAGCTTAGATCAGGGTGCAGATACGCAGTATTTT. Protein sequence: CASSLDQGADTQYF.

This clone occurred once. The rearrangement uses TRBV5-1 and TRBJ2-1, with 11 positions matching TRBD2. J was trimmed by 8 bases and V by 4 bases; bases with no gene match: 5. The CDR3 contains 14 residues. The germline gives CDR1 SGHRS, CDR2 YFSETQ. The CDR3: CASSAGTSGDEQFF. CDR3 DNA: TGCGCCAGCAGCGCGGGGACTAGCGGCGATGAGCAGTTCTTC. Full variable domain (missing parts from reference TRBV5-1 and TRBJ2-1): KAGVTQTPRYLIKTRGQQVTLSCSPISGHRSVSWYQQTPGQGLQFLFEYFSETQRNKGNFPGRFSGRQFSNSRSEMNVSTLELGDSALYLCASSAGTSGDEQFFGPGTRLTVL.

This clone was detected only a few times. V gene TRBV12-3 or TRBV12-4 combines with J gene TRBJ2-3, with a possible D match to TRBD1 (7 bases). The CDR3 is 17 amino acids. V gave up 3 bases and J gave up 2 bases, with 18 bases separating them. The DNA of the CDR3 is TGTGCCAGCAGTTTCCCGGTACAGGGGAGGACCACAGATACGCAGTATTTT. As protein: CASSFPVQGRTTDTQYF.

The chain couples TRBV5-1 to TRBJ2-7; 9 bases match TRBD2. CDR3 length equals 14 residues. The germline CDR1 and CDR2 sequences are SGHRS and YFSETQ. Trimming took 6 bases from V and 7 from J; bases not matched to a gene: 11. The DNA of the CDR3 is TGCGCCAGCAACATGGGACTAGCCGGCCGAGAGCAGTACTTC. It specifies CASNMGLAGREQYF.

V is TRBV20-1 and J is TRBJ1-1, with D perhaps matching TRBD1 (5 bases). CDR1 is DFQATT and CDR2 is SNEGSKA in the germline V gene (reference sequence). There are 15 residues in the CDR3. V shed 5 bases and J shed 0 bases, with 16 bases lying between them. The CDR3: CSAGGPGQVNTEAFF. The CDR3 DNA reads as TGCAGTGCTGGGGGACCGGGGCAGGTGAACACTGAAGCTTTCTTT.

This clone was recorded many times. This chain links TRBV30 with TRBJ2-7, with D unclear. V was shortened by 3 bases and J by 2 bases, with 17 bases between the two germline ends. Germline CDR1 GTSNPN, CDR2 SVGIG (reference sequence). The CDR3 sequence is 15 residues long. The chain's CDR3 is CAWSPRYARPYEQYF. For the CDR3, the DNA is TGTGCCTGGAGCCCCAGGTACGCTCGTCCCTACGAGCAGTACTTC.

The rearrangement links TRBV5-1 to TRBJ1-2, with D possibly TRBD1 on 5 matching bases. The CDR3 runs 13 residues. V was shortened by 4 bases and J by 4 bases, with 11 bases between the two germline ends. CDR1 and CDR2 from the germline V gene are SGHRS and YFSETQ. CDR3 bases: TGCGCCAGCAGCCGGACAACCTCCTATGGCTACACCTTC. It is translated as CASSRTTSYGYTF.

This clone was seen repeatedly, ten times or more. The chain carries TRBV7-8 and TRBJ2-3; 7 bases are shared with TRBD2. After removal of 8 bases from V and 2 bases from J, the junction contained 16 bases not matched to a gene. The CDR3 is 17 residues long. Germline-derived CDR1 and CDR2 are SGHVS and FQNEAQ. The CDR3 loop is CASSPMGGSGFTDTQYF. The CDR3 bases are TGTGCCAGCTCCCCCATGGGTGGTAGCGGGTTCACAGATACGCAGTATTTT.

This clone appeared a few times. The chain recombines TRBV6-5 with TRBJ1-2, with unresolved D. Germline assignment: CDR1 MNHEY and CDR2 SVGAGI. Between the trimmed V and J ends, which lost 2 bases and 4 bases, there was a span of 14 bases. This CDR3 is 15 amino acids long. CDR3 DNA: TGTGCCAGCAGTTACGAGTGGAGGGCTACCTATGGCTACACCTTC. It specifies CASSYEWRATYGYTF.

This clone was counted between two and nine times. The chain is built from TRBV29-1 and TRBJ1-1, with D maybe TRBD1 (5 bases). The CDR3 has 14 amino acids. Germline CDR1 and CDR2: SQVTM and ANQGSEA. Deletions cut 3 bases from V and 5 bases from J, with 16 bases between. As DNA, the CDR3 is TGCAGCGTTGACATCCCGGGGGGAGGAACTGAAGCTTTCTTT. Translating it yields CSVDIPGGGTEAFF.

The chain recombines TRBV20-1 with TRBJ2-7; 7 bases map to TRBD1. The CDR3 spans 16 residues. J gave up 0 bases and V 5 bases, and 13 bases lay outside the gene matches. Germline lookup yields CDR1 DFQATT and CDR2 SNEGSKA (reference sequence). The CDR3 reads CSAPPGGSDFSYEQYF. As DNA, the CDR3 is TGCAGTGCTCCTCCAGGGGGTAGCGACTTCTCCTACGAGCAGTACTTC.

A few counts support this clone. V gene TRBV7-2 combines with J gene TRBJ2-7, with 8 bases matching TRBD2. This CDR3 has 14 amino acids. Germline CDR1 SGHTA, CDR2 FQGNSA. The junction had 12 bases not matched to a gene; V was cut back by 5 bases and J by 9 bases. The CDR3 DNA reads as TGTGCCAGCAGCGGATACATGGGCGCGGGGGGGCAGTACTTC. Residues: CASSGYMGAGGQYF.

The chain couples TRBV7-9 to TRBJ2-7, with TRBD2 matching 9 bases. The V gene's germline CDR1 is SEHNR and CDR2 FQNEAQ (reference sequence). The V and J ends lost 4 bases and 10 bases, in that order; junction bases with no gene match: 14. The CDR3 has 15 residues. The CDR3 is CASSSRASGTRDQYF. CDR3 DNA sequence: TGTGCCAGCAGCTCTAGGGCTAGCGGGACGAGGGATCAGTACTTC.

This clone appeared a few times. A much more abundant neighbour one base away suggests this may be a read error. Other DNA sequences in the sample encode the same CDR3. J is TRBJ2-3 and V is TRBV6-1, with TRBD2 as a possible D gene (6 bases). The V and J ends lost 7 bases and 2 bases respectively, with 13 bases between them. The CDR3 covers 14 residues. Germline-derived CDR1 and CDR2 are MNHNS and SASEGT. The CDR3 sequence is CASILASVTDTQYF. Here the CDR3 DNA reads TGTGCCAGCATCCTAGCGTCGGTCACAGATACGCAGTATTTT.

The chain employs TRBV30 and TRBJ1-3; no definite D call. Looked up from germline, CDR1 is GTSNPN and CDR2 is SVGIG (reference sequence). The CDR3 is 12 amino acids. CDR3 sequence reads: CTWSVTGNTIYF. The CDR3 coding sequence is TGTACTTGGAGTGTAACGGGAAACACCATATATTTT. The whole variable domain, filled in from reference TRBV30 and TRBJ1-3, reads SQTIHQWPATLVQPVGSPLSLECTVEGTSNPNLYWYRQAAGRGLQLLFYSVGIGQISSEVPQNLSASRPQDRQFILSSKKLLLSDSGFYLCTWSVTGNTIYFGEGSWLTVV.

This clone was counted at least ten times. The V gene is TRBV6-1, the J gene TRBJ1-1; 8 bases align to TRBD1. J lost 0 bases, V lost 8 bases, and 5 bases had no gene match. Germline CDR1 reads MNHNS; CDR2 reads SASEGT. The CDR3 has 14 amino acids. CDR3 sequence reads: CASANRGMNTEAFF. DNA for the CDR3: TGTGCCAGCGCAAACAGGGGGATGAACACTGAAGCTTTCTTT.

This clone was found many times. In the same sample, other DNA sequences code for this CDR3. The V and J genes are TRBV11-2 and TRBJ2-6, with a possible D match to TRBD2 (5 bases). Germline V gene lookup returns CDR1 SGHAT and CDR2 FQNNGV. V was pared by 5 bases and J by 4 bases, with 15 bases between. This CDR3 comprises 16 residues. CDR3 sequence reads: CASSPRGPSGANVLTF. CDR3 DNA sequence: TGTGCCAGCAGCCCGAGAGGGCCGTCCGGGGCCAACGTCCTGACTTTC.

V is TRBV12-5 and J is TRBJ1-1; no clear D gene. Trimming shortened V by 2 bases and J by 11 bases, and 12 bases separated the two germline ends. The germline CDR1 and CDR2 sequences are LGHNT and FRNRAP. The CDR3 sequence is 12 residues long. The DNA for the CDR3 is TGTGCTAGTGGTTTGTGGCAGGTTAGGGCTTTCTTT. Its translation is CASGLWQVRAFF.

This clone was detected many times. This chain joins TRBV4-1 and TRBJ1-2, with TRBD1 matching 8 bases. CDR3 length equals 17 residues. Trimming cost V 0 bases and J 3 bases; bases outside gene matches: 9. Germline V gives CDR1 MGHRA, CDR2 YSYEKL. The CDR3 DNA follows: TGCGCCAGCAGCCAAGAAGCAGGGGGCTCCCTCGACTATGGCTACACCTTC. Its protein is CASSQEAGGSLDYGYTF.

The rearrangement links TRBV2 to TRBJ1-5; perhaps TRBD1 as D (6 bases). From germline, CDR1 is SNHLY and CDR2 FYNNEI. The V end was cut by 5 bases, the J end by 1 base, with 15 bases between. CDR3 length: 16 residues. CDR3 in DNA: TGTGCCAGCAGTCCAGGGTCCGGGGGCAGCAATCAGCCCCAGCATTTT. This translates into CASSPGSGGSNQPQHF.

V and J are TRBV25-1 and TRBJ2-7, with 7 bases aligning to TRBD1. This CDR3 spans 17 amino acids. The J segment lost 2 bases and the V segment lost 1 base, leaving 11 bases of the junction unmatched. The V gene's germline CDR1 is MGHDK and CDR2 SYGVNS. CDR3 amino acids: CASSEWAGTDQTYEQYF. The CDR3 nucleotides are TGTGCCAGCAGTGAATGGGCTGGGACAGACCAAACCTACGAGCAGTACTTC.